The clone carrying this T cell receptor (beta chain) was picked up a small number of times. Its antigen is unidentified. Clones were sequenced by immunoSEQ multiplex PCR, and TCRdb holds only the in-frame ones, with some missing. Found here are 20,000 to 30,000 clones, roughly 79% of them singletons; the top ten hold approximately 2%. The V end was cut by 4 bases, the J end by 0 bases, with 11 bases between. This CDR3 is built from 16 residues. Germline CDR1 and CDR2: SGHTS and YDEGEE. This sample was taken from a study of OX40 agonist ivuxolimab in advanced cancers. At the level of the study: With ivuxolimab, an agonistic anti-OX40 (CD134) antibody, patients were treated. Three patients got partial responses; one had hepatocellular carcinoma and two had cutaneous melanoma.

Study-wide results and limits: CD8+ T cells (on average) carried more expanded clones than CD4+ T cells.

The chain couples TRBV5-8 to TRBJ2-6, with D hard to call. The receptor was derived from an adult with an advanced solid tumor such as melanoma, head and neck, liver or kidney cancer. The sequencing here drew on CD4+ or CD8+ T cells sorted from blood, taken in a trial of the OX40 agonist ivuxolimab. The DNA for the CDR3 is TGTGCCAGCAGCCCCGGGTCGTTCTCTGGGGCCAACGTCCTGACTTTC. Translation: CASSPGSFSGANVLTF.